Listed below are T cell receptor beta chains from one sample, sequenced in a study of T cell repertoires in cytomegalovirus infection. TCRdb reprocessed the reads via MiXCR and lists one record per CDR3 protein. The sample contains 310,000 or so distinct CDR3 sequences, 8% to 10% of which appear only once. The specimen was PBMCs. The receptors originated from a human donor in good health (CMV status not recorded). Some clones in this sample may be carry-over from other donors' samples. The CDR3 runs from the conserved cysteine through the conserved F or W. Each record gives: D gene, clone size, J gene, V gene, CDR3 protein, CDR3 DNA. A D gene is named only where the DNA matches it firmly. Where a row states a size, it is once, few, many or the class of an expanded clone; other rows omit it.

>TRBD1|many|TRBJ2-1|TRBV6-2/TRBV6-3
CASSPLRTGVDNEQFF
TGTGCCAGCAGTCCCCTGAGGACAGGGGTCGACAATGAGCAGTTCTTC
>-|many|TRBJ2-5|TRBV20-1
CSANRERETQYF
TGCAGTGCTAACAGGGAGAGGGAGACCCAGTACTTC
>-|few|TRBJ1-2|TRBV29-1
CSVEDPQGTRGYTF
TGCAGCGTTGAAGACCCGCAGGGAACTCGTGGCTACACCTTC
>-|many|TRBJ2-3|TRBV20-1
CSASNNGGIRDTQYF
TGCAGTGCTAGTAATAACGGGGGCATCAGAGATACGCAGTATTTT
>-|-|TRBJ2-1|TRBV5-6
CASSFPRRGGEQFF
TGTGCCAGCAGCTTCCCCAGGCGTGGCGGTGAGCAGTTCTTC
>-|many|TRBJ1-5|TRBV24-1
CATSDWDTAGDNSNQPQHF
TGTGCCACCAGTGATTGGGACACCGCCGGCGACAATAGCAATCAGCCCCAGCATTTT
>-|-|TRBJ2-1|TRBV7-9
CASSGGGAGEQFF
TGTGCCAGCAGCGGAGGGGGGGCGGGTGAGCAGTTCTTC
>-|few|TRBJ1-2|TRBV7-9
CASSSLDGRGYTF
TGTGCCAGCAGCTCCCTCGACGGTCGGGGCTACACCTTC
>-|many|TRBJ2-2|TRBV28
CASSLYASGELFF
TGTGCCAGCAGTTTATATGCAAGCGGGGAGCTGTTTTTT
>TRBD2|-|TRBJ2-4|TRBV28
CASSLYGGGEAKNIQYF
TGTGCCAGCAGTTTGTATGGCGGGGGGGAGGCCAAAAACATTCAGTACTTC
>-|many|TRBJ2-3|TRBV29-1
CSVDPGWTDTQYF
TGCAGCGTTGATCCGGGGTGGACAGATACGCAGTATTTT
>TRBD1|-|TRBJ2-3|TRBV29-1
CSVGRGTGNPDTQYF
TGCAGCGTTGGACGCGGGACAGGGAATCCAGATACGCAGTATTTT
>TRBD1|few|TRBJ2-1|TRBV7-2
CASRSRDRDSYNEQFF
TGTGCCAGCAGGTCCCGGGACAGGGACTCCTACAATGAGCAGTTCTTC
>-|many|TRBJ2-1|TRBV27
CASSWGRGYNEQFF
TGTGCCAGCAGCTGGGGTAGGGGGTACAATGAGCAGTTCTTC
>TRBD1|many|TRBJ2-3|TRBV6-2/TRBV6-3
CASSPLHLQGDDTDTQYF
TGTGCCAGCAGCCCCCTTCACTTACAGGGGGACGACACAGATACGCAGTATTTT
>TRBD1|-|TRBJ1-2|TRBV20-1
CSARQGMEGYTF
TGCAGTGCCCGACAGGGAATGGAGGGCTACACCTTC
>-|few|TRBJ2-7|TRBV25-1
CASSQGLEQYF
TGTGCCAGCAGTCAAGGTCTCGAGCAGTACTTC
>-|few|TRBJ2-5|TRBV2
CASRTEEGEGETQYF
TGTGCCAGCAGGACTGAGGAGGGGGAGGGAGAGACCCAGTACTTC
>TRBD1|many|TRBJ2-1|TRBV14
CASRRTGGSYNEQFF
TGTGCCAGCAGACGTACAGGGGGGTCCTACAATGAGCAGTTCTTC
>TRBD1|many|TRBJ2-1|TRBV7-2
CASSLEGQSYNEQFF
TGTGCCAGCAGCTTAGAGGGACAGAGTTACAATGAGCAGTTCTTC
>TRBD2|-|TRBJ2-2|TRBV20-1
CSARPPGGPGTGELFF
TGCAGTGCTAGGCCCCCGGGGGGGCCGGGAACCGGGGAGCTGTTTTTT
>TRBD1|many|TRBJ1-1|TRBV4-1
CASLGQGATEAFF
TGCGCCAGCCTCGGACAGGGAGCGACTGAAGCTTTCTTT
>-|many|TRBJ1-1|TRBV28
CASSPSAGGQPNTEAFF
TGTGCCAGCAGTCCCTCCGCGGGCGGACAGCCGAACACTGAAGCTTTCTTT
>-|many|TRBJ1-5|TRBV28
CASVGGGSNQPQHF
TGTGCCAGCGTTGGGGGGGGAAGCAATCAGCCCCAGCATTTT
>-|-|TRBJ2-3|TRBV28
CASVSRDPAADTQYF
TGTGCCAGCGTCTCGAGGGACCCTGCGGCAGATACGCAGTATTTT
>-|many|TRBJ2-1|TRBV6-2/TRBV6-3
CASSYSRRQGNEQFF
TGTGCCAGCAGTTACTCGAGGCGGCAGGGCAATGAGCAGTTCTTC
>TRBD2|many|TRBJ2-1|TRBV2
CASSEAGGVSNKQFF
TGTGCCAGCAGTGAAGCGGGGGGGGTTTCCAATAAGCAGTTCTTC
>-|-|TRBJ2-5|TRBV5-1
CASALEGPKETQYF
TGCGCCAGTGCTCTAGAGGGCCCCAAAGAGACCCAGTACTTC
>TRBD1|few|TRBJ2-1|TRBV5-1
CASRFSRGRNEQFF
TGCGCCAGCAGGTTTAGTAGGGGGCGAAATGAGCAGTTCTTC
>-|many|TRBJ1-1|TRBV7-9
CASSLVQSNTEAFF
TGTGCCAGCAGCTTAGTACAATCGAACACTGAAGCTTTCTTT
>-|many|TRBJ2-5|TRBV25-1
CANHQKTGKDHGRQETQYF
TGTGCCAACCACCAGAAGACAGGAAAGGACCATGGACGGCAAGAGACCCAGTACTTC
>-|many|TRBJ1-1|TRBV5-4
CASSLTREGTEAFF
TGTGCCAGCAGCCTGACACGGGAGGGCACTGAAGCTTTCTTT
>TRBD1|-|TRBJ2-1|TRBV4-3
CASSQKNAGGPTLYNEQFF
TGCGCCAGCAGCCAAAAGAATGCAGGGGGCCCAACCCTCTACAATGAGCAGTTCTTC
>-|few|TRBJ2-5|TRBV18
CASSPRQEETQYF
TGTGCCAGCTCACCACGCCAGGAGGAGACCCAGTACTTC
>-|-|TRBJ1-4|TRBV20-1
CSARVGGPQLFF
TGCAGTGCTAGAGTAGGGGGGCCACAACTGTTTTTT
>-|many|TRBJ2-5|TRBV20-1
CSALRGGQETQYF
TGCAGTGCCCTGCGTGGGGGGCAAGAGACCCAGTACTTC
>-|many|TRBJ1-4|TRBV7-9
CASSFQDSPNEKLFF
TGTGCCAGCAGCTTCCAGGACAGCCCTAATGAAAAACTGTTTTTT
>-|few|TRBJ1-6|TRBV20-1
CSARDLGSSGRMSSYNSPLHF
TGCAGTGCTAGAGATTTAGGCTCCTCGGGACGGATGAGCTCCTATAATTCACCCCTCCACTTT
>-|many|TRBJ2-1|TRBV2
CASSVEFSSYNEQFF
TGTGCCAGCAGTGTTGAGTTCAGCTCCTACAATGAGCAGTTCTTC
>-|many|TRBJ2-3|TRBV19
CASRWAVGSQLADTQYF
TGTGCCAGTAGGTGGGCTGTAGGCTCCCAGCTCGCCGATACGCAGTATTTT
>-|many|TRBJ2-5|TRBV2
CASRGQSQETQYF
TGTGCCAGCCGTGGACAGAGCCAAGAGACCCAGTACTTC
>-|many|TRBJ1-6|TRBV4-2
CASSQGRTNSPLHF
TGTGCCAGCAGCCAAGGACGGACTAATTCACCCCTCCACTTT
>TRBD1|many|TRBJ2-5|TRBV18
CASSPRQGQETQYF
TGTGCCAGCAGCCCTCGACAGGGGCAAGAGACCCAGTACTTC
>-|few|TRBJ2-4|TRBV24-1
CATSDLARETLAKNIQYF
TGTGCCACCAGTGATTTGGCGAGGGAGACTCTAGCCAAAAACATTCAGTACTTC